A single sample is the source of the 32 T cell receptor beta chains below, sequenced in a study of response to subunit inactivated influenza vaccine. TCRdb reprocessed the RT-PCR reads via MiXCR and lists one record per CDR3 protein. The sample yields approximately 500,000 distinct CDR3 sequences, less than 15% seen once. The sequences come from PBMCs from blood, collected 11 to 12 days after vaccination. The receptors stem from a man aged 45-65 years who received an inactivated influenza vaccine.

There are a few counts of this clonotype. The chain carries TRBV12-3 or TRBV12-4 and TRBJ2-1; 7 positions agree with TRBD2. The CDR3 runs 14 residues. The V segment lost 4 bases and the J segment 5 bases; nucleotides outside the gene matches: 5. The CDR3 here is CASSYLAVDNEQFF. CDR3 sequence (DNA): TGTGCCAGCAGTTACCTAGCGGTTGACAATGAGCAGTTCTTC.

The genes are TRBV4-1 and TRBJ2-1, with 7 bases aligning to TRBD2. The germline CDR1 and CDR2 sequences are MGHRA and YSYEKL. V was clipped by 3 bases and J by 3 bases; unmatched bases: 2. CDR3 length: 14 residues. CDR3 DNA sequence: TGCGCCAGCAGCCACGGGACTAACTACAATGAGCAGTTCTTC. Residues: CASSHGTNYNEQFF.

This sequence joins TRBV29-1 and TRBJ2-7; 10 positions match TRBD1. This CDR3 spans 13 amino acids. V lost 5 bases to trimming and J lost 4 bases; unmatched junction nucleotides: 5. CDR1 and CDR2 from the germline V gene are SQVTM and ANQGSEA. The CDR3 nucleotides are TGCAGCGTTAGGACAGGGGGAAGGTACGAGCAGTACTTC. It specifies CSVRTGGRYEQYF.

The V gene is TRBV15, the J gene TRBJ1-1; TRBD1 might be the D (5 bases). V lost 0 bases and J lost 4, with 9 bases in between. The CDR3 is made up of 14 amino acids. Germline V CDR1 and CDR2: LNHNV, YYDKDF (reference sequence). CDR3: CATSRDGRGTEAFF. The CDR3 DNA is TGTGCCACCAGCAGAGATGGGAGGGGCACTGAAGCTTTCTTT.

This rearrangement joins TRBV10-3 to TRBJ2-5; 13 positions match TRBD2. The CDR3 has 15 amino acids. J gave up 3 bases and V 10 bases, and 8 bases lay outside the gene matches. Germline V gene data show CDR1 as ENHRY and CDR2 as SYGVKD. Here the CDR3 reads CATLPGTSGEETQYF. For the CDR3, the DNA is TGTGCCACCCTCCCCGGGACTAGCGGGGAAGAGACCCAGTACTTC.

This clonotype has only a few counts. The chain joins TRBV25-1 to TRBJ1-2, with 7 bases fitting TRBD1. Trimming cost V 7 bases and J 7 bases; bases outside gene matches: 3. This CDR3 region has 11 residues. Germline V gene data show CDR1 as MGHDK and CDR2 as SYGVNS. CDR3 sequence reads: CASNTGVGYTF. CDR3 nucleotide sequence: TGTGCCAGCAACACAGGGGTTGGCTACACCTTC.

This clonotype was seen a handful of times. J is TRBJ2-7 and V is TRBV12-3 or TRBV12-4; TRBD2 aligns across 12 bases. This CDR3 is built from 15 residues. After removal of 2 bases from V and 5 bases from J, the junction contained 4 bases not matched to a gene. CDR3 region: CASSLRTSGRNEQYF. The CDR3 nucleotides are TGTGCCAGCAGTTTAAGAACTAGCGGGAGGAACGAGCAGTACTTC.

The V call is TRBV4-3, the J call TRBJ2-1, with 11 bases aligning to TRBD1. This CDR3 contains 16 residues. From germline, CDR1 is LGHNA and CDR2 YSLEER. V trimming: 1 base; J trimming: 6 bases; junction bases outside the gene matches: 5. The CDR3 DNA follows: TGCGCCAGCAGCCAAGGGGACAGGGGGTGGTTCAATGAGCAGTTCTTC. As protein: CASSQGDRGWFNEQFF.

In this sample, this clonotype turned up many times. This rearrangement joins TRBV7-8 to TRBJ2-2; D gene uncertain. The germline V gene encodes CDR1 SGHVS and CDR2 FQNEAQ. Trimming stripped 0 bases from V and 5 bases from J, with 7 bases between. The CDR3 has 14 residues. CDR3 DNA: TGTGCCAGCAGCTTAGCGGCTGGGACCGGGGAGCTGTTTTTT. This gives the protein CASSLAAGTGELFF.

The chain joins TRBV6-1 to TRBJ2-5; 8 bases line up with TRBD1. Germline V gives CDR1 MNHNS, CDR2 SASEGT. The CDR3 length is 15 residues. V lost 4 bases, J lost 0 bases, and 4 bases stayed unmatched. This CDR3 is CASSGTGRYQETQYF. The CDR3 coding sequence is TGTGCCAGCAGTGGGACAGGGAGGTACCAAGAGACCCAGTACTTC.

This clonotype came up a few times. This sequence joins TRBV15 and TRBJ1-5, with unresolved D. Germline loops: CDR1 LNHNV, CDR2 YYDKDF (reference sequence). V shed 2 bases and J shed 2 bases, with 13 bases lying between them. The CDR3 runs to 16 residues. The CDR3 sequence: CATSRSGYSGNQPQHF. The CDR3 DNA is TGTGCCACCAGCAGAAGCGGTTATAGTGGCAATCAGCCCCAGCATTTT.

This clonotype was counted only a few times. CDR3 sequence reads: CSAPETGDNEQYF. The CDR3 DNA reads TGCAGTGCCCCCGAGACAGGGGACAACGAGCAGTACTTC. The chain is built from TRBV20-1 and TRBJ2-7; TRBD1 matches 8 bases. The CDR3 is 13 amino acids. Germline loops: CDR1 DFQATT, CDR2 SNEGSKA (reference sequence). V was pared by 6 bases and J by 5 bases, with 9 bases of the junction left unmatched.

This clonotype was observed a handful of times. This chain connects TRBV28 to TRBJ1-4, with 11 nucleotides matching TRBD1. The V gene's germline CDR1 is MDHEN and CDR2 SYDVKM. Germline trimming cut 8 bases from V and 7 bases from J; bases unmatched to any gene: 6. There are 14 residues in the CDR3. This chain's CDR3 is CASGQGAVLEKLFF. The CDR3 DNA follows: TGTGCCAGCGGACAGGGGGCGGTACTTGAAAAACTGTTTTTT.

The chain joins TRBV5-5 to TRBJ1-5; D is perhaps TRBD1 (5 bases). The CDR3 is 15 amino acids. Germline CDR1 SGHKS, CDR2 YYEKEE (reference sequence). V was cut by 5 bases and J by 2 bases, with 14 bases left in between. CDR3 nucleotide sequence: TGTGCCAGCAGGCCCGGGACCCAGGGCAATCAGCCCCAGCATTTT. This encodes CASRPGTQGNQPQHF.

This clonotype turned up a few times. The chain links TRBV6-5 to TRBJ2-7, with D hard to call. Trimming pared 0 bases from V and 4 bases from J, leaving 10 bases between. The CDR3 consists of 14 residues. Germline V CDR1 and CDR2: MNHEY, SVGAGI. CDR3 protein: CASSYSGRSYEQYF. CDR3 sequence (DNA): TGTGCCAGCAGTTACTCGGGCAGAAGTTACGAGCAGTACTTC.

The CDR3 DNA reads as TGTGCCAGCAGTCCGCGACAGGGGACAGTCGGAAGGTACAATGAGCAGTTCTTC. Encoded protein: CASSPRQGTVGRYNEQFF. The chain employs TRBV28 and TRBJ2-1, with TRBD1 matching over 8 bases. J lost 4 bases, V lost 5 bases, and 16 bases had no gene match. Germline loops: CDR1 MDHEN, CDR2 SYDVKM. The CDR3 runs to 18 residues.

This clonotype came up many times. The chain links TRBV25-1 to TRBJ2-3; 11 positions match TRBD2. This CDR3 region has 14 residues. Per germline, CDR1 MGHDK and CDR2 SYGVNS. V was pared by 4 bases and J by 6 bases, with 3 bases of the junction left unmatched. The CDR3 DNA reads as TGTGCCAGCAGTGTTTTAGCGGGAGGGGATACGCAGTATTTT. Translation: CASSVLAGGDTQYF.

A few counts support this clonotype. The V call is TRBV10-3, the J call TRBJ1-3; D not certain. Germline-derived CDR1 and CDR2 are ENHRY and SYGVKD. The CDR3 extends over 14 amino acids. Trimming cost V 0 bases and J 7 bases, with 10 bases left between them. CDR3 amino acids: CAISESWEPNTIYF. The CDR3 coding sequence is TGTGCCATCAGTGAGTCCTGGGAGCCCAACACCATATATTTT.

CDR3 in DNA: TGTGCCTGGAGCCGCGGTGGGGGCAATGAGCAGTTCTTC. Amino acids: CAWSRGGGNEQFF. The chain combines TRBV30 with TRBJ2-1; TRBD1 or TRBD2 may be the D gene (5 bases each). V dropped 3 bases and J dropped 6 bases, with 12 bases sitting between them. The CDR3 loop spans 13 amino acids. CDR1 is GTSNPN, CDR2 SVGIG, per germline (reference sequence). The full variable domain, completed using reference TRBV30 and TRBJ2-1, is SQTIHQWPATLVQPVGSPLSLECTVEGTSNPNLYWYRQAAGRGLQLLFYSVGIGQISSEVPQNLSASRPQDRQFILSSKKLLLSDSGFYLCAWSRGGGNEQFFGPGTRLTVL.

This clonotype was found a few times. The CDR3 nucleotides are TGTGCCAGCAGCTTCGGGGGTGGAGCGGGGGGGCTGAATACGCAGTATTTT. Protein: CASSFGGGAGGLNTQYF. This chain uses TRBV7-2 with TRBJ2-3; TRBD2 aligns across 10 bases. Germline-derived CDR1 and CDR2 are SGHTA and FQGNSA. The trim removed 3 bases at V and 7 bases at J, leaving 13 bases unmatched. This CDR3 has 17 amino acids. Looking up the rest from reference TRBV7-2 and TRBJ2-3 gives the full variable domain: GAGVSQSPSNKVTEKGKDVELRCDPISGHTALYWYRQSLGQGLEFLIYFQGNSAPDKSGLPSDRFSAERTGGSVSTLTIQRTQQEDSAVYLCASSFGGGAGGLNTQYFGPGTRLTVL.

A word on this clonotype: This could be a read error, since a much larger clone is one nucleotide away. The CDR3 sequence: CASSQGQGAYDQYF. CDR3 sequence (DNA): TGTGCCAGCAGCCAAGGTCAGGGGGCCTACGACCAGTACTTC. The genes are TRBV4-2 and TRBJ2-7; 8 nucleotides align to TRBD1. The CDR3 covers 14 residues. The germline gives CDR1 LGHNA, CDR2 YNFKEQ.

This clonotype was recorded a few times. The V call is TRBV5-4, the J call TRBJ2-1; D perhaps matches TRBD2 (5 bases). Germline V gene data show CDR1 as SGHNT and CDR2 as YYREEE (reference sequence). V gave up 3 bases and J gave up 1 base, with 26 bases separating them. This CDR3 has 20 residues. CDR3 sequence reads: CASSSTAGGGPEVSYNEQFF. The CDR3 DNA sequence: TGTGCCAGCAGCTCAACCGCTGGTGGCGGGCCGGAAGTATCCTACAATGAGCAGTTCTTC. The variable domain in full, completed from reference TRBV5-4 and TRBJ2-1, reads ETGVTQSPTHLIKTRGQQVTLRCSSQSGHNTVSWYQQALGQGPQFIFQYYREEENGRGNFPPRFSGLQFPNYSSELNVNALELDDSALYLCASSSTAGGGPEVSYNEQFFGPGTRLTVL.

This clonotype has just a few counts. The V call is TRBV4-2, the J call TRBJ1-4; possibly TRBD1 for D (5 bases). The CDR3 covers 14 residues. CDR1 and CDR2 (germline): LGHNA, YNFKEQ. Trimming took 1 base from V and 10 from J, leaving 13 bases between them. The CDR3 region is CASSQGDRFGKLFF. CDR3 in DNA: TGTGCCAGCAGCCAAGGGGACCGATTCGGAAAACTGTTTTTT.

The table lists this clonotype with a few counts. The V gene is TRBV20-1, the J gene TRBJ2-3, with D perhaps given as TRBD1 or TRBD2 (6 bases each). Germline V lookup: CDR1 DFQATT, CDR2 SNEGSKA (reference sequence). This CDR3 spans 16 amino acids. V was pared by 3 bases and J by 2 bases, with 18 bases between. CDR3 DNA sequence: TGCAGTGCTAGCCTGACTCCTGGGGGGCACACAGATACGCAGTATTTT. This encodes CSASLTPGGHTDTQYF.

V and J are TRBV6-2 or TRBV6-3 and TRBJ2-1; possible D gene TRBD2, 5 bases. The germline gives CDR1 MNHEY, CDR2 SVGEGT. V was clipped by 5 bases and J by 7 bases, with 12 bases between them. The CDR3 runs to 13 residues. CDR3 bases: TGTGCCAGCAGTGGTTACGGAGGTAATGAGCAGTTCTTC. Amino acid sequence: CASSGYGGNEQFF.

This clonotype has just a few counts. The chain is built from TRBV6-2 or TRBV6-3 and TRBJ2-1, with 8 positions matching TRBD1. V shed 0 bases and J 3 bases; nucleotides not matched to a gene: 4. The CDR3 has 16 amino acids. Germline loops: CDR1 MNHEY, CDR2 SVGEGT. CDR3 coding DNA: TGTGCCAGCAGTTACTCCCGGACAGGGATCTACAATGAGCAGTTCTTC. Its translation is CASSYSRTGIYNEQFF.

The table lists this clonotype with a few counts. The V gene is TRBV12-3 or TRBV12-4, the J gene TRBJ2-3, with D possibly matching TRBD2 (6 bases). V lost 4 bases, J lost 3 bases, and 14 bases lay in between. The CDR3 spans 15 residues. CDR3 residues: CASSWRRAGTDTQYF. In nucleotides, the CDR3 is TGTGCCAGCAGTTGGAGGAGGGCCGGGACAGATACGCAGTATTTT.

This clonotype turned up a few times. The rearrangement joins TRBV24-1 to TRBJ2-1; 7 bases are a match to TRBD1. Germline loops: CDR1 KGHDR, CDR2 SFDVKD. The CDR3 consists of 20 residues. V was clipped by 1 base and J by 5 bases; unmatched bases: 19. The CDR3 loop reads CATSDFGGTGADLTNNEQFF. As DNA, the CDR3 is TGTGCCACCAGTGATTTTGGGGGTACAGGGGCGGATCTGACCAACAATGAGCAGTTCTTC.

Only a few counts were recorded for this clonotype. The rearrangement uses TRBV24-1 and TRBJ2-1, with a tentative D call TRBD2 (5 bases). This CDR3 is 15 amino acids long. CDR1 KGHDR and CDR2 SFDVKD come from the germline V gene. The V gene lost 1 base and the J gene lost 6 bases, with 12 bases spanning the gap. The chain's CDR3 is CATSDLGSGGNEQFF. In DNA, the CDR3 is TGTGCCACCAGTGATTTAGGCTCCGGAGGCAATGAGCAGTTCTTC.

The chain is built from TRBV3-1 and TRBJ2-7; D remains ambiguous. CDR1 is LGHDT, CDR2 YNNKEL, per germline (reference sequence). The length of the CDR3 is 14 residues. Trimming left V 1 base short and J 5 bases short, with 12 bases between. CDR3 protein: CASSQVEGKHEQYF. In DNA, the CDR3 is TGTGCCAGCAGCCAAGTAGAAGGGAAGCACGAGCAGTACTTC.

This clonotype has a handful of counts. The rearrangement uses TRBV18 and TRBJ2-1; no firm D call. Germline CDR1 KGHSH, CDR2 LQKENI. V was clipped by 3 bases and J by 9 bases, with 18 bases between them. CDR3 size: 15 residues. The CDR3 DNA is TGTGCCAGCTCACCGGGTGAACTACCATTGCCTGAGCAGTTCTTC. The encoded protein is CASSPGELPLPEQFF.

This clonotype was recorded at least ten times. The chain has TRBV7-6 and TRBJ2-3, with 7 bases identical to TRBD2. This CDR3 comprises 16 residues. Germline V lookup: CDR1 SGHVS, CDR2 FNYEAQ. V was clipped by 0 bases and J by 0 bases; unmatched bases: 3. DNA for the CDR3: TGTGCCAGCAGCTTAGCGGCGGGAGCTAGCACAGATACGCAGTATTTT. It codes for CASSLAAGASTDTQYF.